The sequence of this T cell receptor beta chain was determined in a study of post-analysis software for immune sequencing data. Across the study: The disease courses spanned relapsing-remitting, secondary progressive and progressive-relapsing forms of multiple sclerosis.

The CDR3 is 15 amino acids. In germline, CDR1 is MGHRA, CDR2 YSYEKL. Study results and caveats: Higher frequency in patients than in controls was seen for several TRBV segments, with TRBV5-6, TRBV5-1 and TRBV20-1 among them.

TCR beta cDNA libraries had unique molecular identifiers. From about 0.98 to 11 million T cells, 450,000 to 550,000 cDNA molecules were obtained. One entry per CDR3 protein results from TCRdb running MiXCR on the PCR reads. The data hold about 500,000 distinct CDR3 sequences, with under 55% observed a single time. Note on this clonotype: What it recognizes is unknown. An end of the junction does not agree with germline; a read error may underlie this.

This rearrangement joins TRBV4-1 to TRBJ2-4, with D tentatively TRBD2 (7 bases). The sequencing sample was made of blood. The sequence derives from a girl between 5 and 17 years old with multiple sclerosis. In DNA, the CDR3 is TGCGCCAACAGCCAAGAATCCGGGGGCGCGGGGGAGCAGTACTTC. Protein product: CANSQESGGAGEQYF.